This T cell receptor beta chain appears in the sequencing data of a study of cytomegalovirus exposure and HLA in healthy donors. Vbeta (60) and Jbeta (13) primers were used in the PCR. TCRdb's copy holds only in-frame clones and misses some; the assay was immunoSEQ multiplex PCR. This sample has some 130,000 clones; 60% to 85% occur once, and the top ten carry more than 0.95%. There are 14 residues in the CDR3. Germline CDR1 reads GTSNPN; CDR2 reads SVGIG (reference sequence). J gave up 1 base and V 1 base, and 1 base lay outside the gene matches. The chain employs TRBV30 and TRBJ1-3; 7 bases fit TRBD1. Input material: PBMCs. The TCR was taken from a man aged 18 to 35 in good health and CMV-seronegative. The CDR3 here is CAWSGTGSGNTIYF. The CDR3 nucleotides read TGTGCCTGGAGTGGGACAGGATCTGGAAACACCATATATTTT.